A selection of T cell receptor beta chains follows, all from one sample in a study of blood T cells in healthy people across ages. MiXCR was run by TCRdb on the 5' RACE reads, yielding one entry per CDR3 protein. The sample has 630,000 or so distinct CDR3 sequences, approximately 30% seen once. Sequencing input: blood. Source of these receptors: a woman older than 75 in good health. Both conserved end residues are part of each CDR3. Each record gives: D gene, J gene, V gene, clone size, CDR3 protein, CDR3 DNA. The D gene is left open where the match is weak. The size field is filled for only some rows; it gives once, few, many or a size class.

D: TRBD1; J: TRBJ2-4; V: TRBV28; size: many; CDR3: CASSTIQGGKNIQYF; DNA: TGTGCCAGCAGTACAATACAGGGGGGAAAAAACATTCAGTACTTC
D: .; J: TRBJ2-1; V: TRBV24-1; size: many; CDR3: CATSVSGRLTYNEQFF; DNA: TGTGCCACCAGTGTATCGGGCAGGTTGACCTACAATGAGCAGTTCTTC
D: .; J: TRBJ2-5; V: TRBV20-1; size: once; CDR3: CSARAGLVEETQYF; DNA: TGCAGTGCTAGAGCCGGGTTGGTAGAAGAGACCCAGTACTTC
D: .; J: TRBJ1-2; V: TRBV20-1; size: many; CDR3: CSAPREGGGNGYTF; DNA: TGCAGTGCCCCTCGGGAGGGGGGGGGTAACGGCTACACCTTC
D: .; J: TRBJ1-5; V: TRBV7-9; size: .; CDR3: CASSLIGRGYEVSNQPQHF; DNA: TGTGCCAGCAGCTTAATAGGAAGAGGGTATGAAGTAAGCAATCAGCCCCAGCATTTT
D: .; J: TRBJ1-1; V: TRBV6-2/TRBV6-3; size: .; CDR3: CASSRRVDTEAFF; DNA: TGTGCCAGCAGTCGCCGGGTGGACACTGAAGCTTTCTTT
D: TRBD1; J: TRBJ1-2; V: TRBV6-5; size: many; CDR3: CASRDDRGATYGYTF; DNA: TGTGCCAGCAGAGACGACAGGGGAGCTACCTATGGCTACACCTTC
D: .; J: TRBJ2-3; V: TRBV7-2; size: many; CDR3: CASSLVGPGTQYF; DNA: TGTGCCAGCAGCTTAGTAGGCCCCGGTACGCAGTATTTT
D: .; J: TRBJ1-1; V: TRBV7-2; size: many; CDR3: CASSLKRETEAFF; DNA: TGTGCCAGCAGCTTAAAGAGGGAGACTGAAGCTTTCTTT
D: TRBD1; J: TRBJ2-7; V: TRBV5-1; size: once; CDR3: CASSTHGQGPSYEQYF; DNA: TGCGCCAGCAGCACCCACGGACAGGGTCCTTCCTACGAGCAGTACTTC
D: .; J: TRBJ1-3; V: TRBV12-3/TRBV12-4; size: .; CDR3: CASSPLGAGNTIYF; DNA: TGTGCCAGCAGTCCCCTAGGGGCTGGAAACACCATATATTTT
D: .; J: TRBJ2-5; V: TRBV6-2/TRBV6-3; size: many; CDR3: CASSYSRLDEYQETQYF; DNA: TGTGCCAGCAGTTACTCGAGACTAGATGAGTACCAAGAGACCCAGTACTTC
D: TRBD1; J: TRBJ2-5; V: TRBV18; size: .; CDR3: CASSPFETGVGETQYF; DNA: TGTGCCAGCTCACCATTCGAGACAGGGGTCGGGGAGACCCAGTACTTC
D: TRBD1; J: TRBJ2-2; V: TRBV7-8; size: .; CDR3: CASSSDRGNTGELFF; DNA: TGTGCCAGCAGCTCCGACAGGGGGAACACCGGGGAGCTGTTTTTT
D: .; J: TRBJ1-1; V: TRBV7-3; size: few; CDR3: CASSPGRANTEAFF; DNA: TGTGCCAGCAGCCCGGGGAGGGCGAACACTGAAGCTTTCTTT
D: TRBD2; J: TRBJ2-3; V: TRBV20-1; size: many; CDR3: CSANPGGITDTQYF; DNA: TGCAGTGCGAATCCGGGGGGGATCACAGATACGCAGTATTTT
D: TRBD2; J: TRBJ2-5; V: TRBV6-5; size: many; CDR3: CASSSRGGAETQYF; DNA: TGTGCCAGCAGTTCGCGGGGGGGAGCAGAGACCCAGTACTTC
D: TRBD1; J: TRBJ2-3; V: TRBV24-1; size: .; CDR3: CATSATGTGVTDTQYF; DNA: TGTGCCACCAGCGCTACAGGGACAGGGGTCACAGATACGCAGTATTTT
D: TRBD1; J: TRBJ1-6; V: TRBV19; size: .; CDR3: CASTPGQGNNSPLHF; DNA: TGTGCCAGTACTCCCGGACAGGGCAACAATTCACCCCTCCACTTT